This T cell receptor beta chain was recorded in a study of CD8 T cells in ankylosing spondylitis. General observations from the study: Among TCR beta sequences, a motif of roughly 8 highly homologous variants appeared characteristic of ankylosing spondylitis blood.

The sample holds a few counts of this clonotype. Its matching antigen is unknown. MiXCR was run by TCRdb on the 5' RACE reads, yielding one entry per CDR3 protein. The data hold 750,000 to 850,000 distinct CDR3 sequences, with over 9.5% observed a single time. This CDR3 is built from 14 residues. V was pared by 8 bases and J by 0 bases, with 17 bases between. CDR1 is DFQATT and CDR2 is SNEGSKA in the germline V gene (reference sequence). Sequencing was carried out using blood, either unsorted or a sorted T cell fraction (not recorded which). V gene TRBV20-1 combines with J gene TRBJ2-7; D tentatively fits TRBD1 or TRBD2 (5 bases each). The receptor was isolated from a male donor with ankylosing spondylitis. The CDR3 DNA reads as TGCAGTTCCACCGAGGGGAGCTACTCCTACGAGCAGTACTTC. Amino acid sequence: CSSTEGSYSYEQYF.